This T cell receptor beta chain stems from a study of blood T cell repertoires in COVID-19. The wider study: Both acute and convalescent COVID-19 samples were obtained from the United States, Italy and Spain. Sample material is recorded as cDNA or gDNA derived from T cells, B-cell-depleted T cells, or PBMCs.

Assignment of participants to cohorts was predicated upon participant-reported clinical history. This CDR3 has 14 residues. V was clipped by 3 bases and J by 4 bases, with 12 bases between them. Germline lookup yields CDR1 SGDLS and CDR2 YYNGEE. Sequencing was performed with immunoSEQ multiplex PCR; in TCRdb, only in-frame clones are kept and a portion is missing. The data hold roughly 250,000 clones, with under 95% observed a single time. The chain employs TRBV9 and TRBJ2-3, with no clear D. This TCR derives from a woman aged 40 to 49 with acute COVID-19. What was sequenced was PBMCs or T cells enriched from blood (not recorded which). CDR3 in DNA: TGTGCCAGCAGCGAAGAACCCCGCGCAGATACGCAGTATTTT. Protein sequence: CASSEEPRADTQYF.